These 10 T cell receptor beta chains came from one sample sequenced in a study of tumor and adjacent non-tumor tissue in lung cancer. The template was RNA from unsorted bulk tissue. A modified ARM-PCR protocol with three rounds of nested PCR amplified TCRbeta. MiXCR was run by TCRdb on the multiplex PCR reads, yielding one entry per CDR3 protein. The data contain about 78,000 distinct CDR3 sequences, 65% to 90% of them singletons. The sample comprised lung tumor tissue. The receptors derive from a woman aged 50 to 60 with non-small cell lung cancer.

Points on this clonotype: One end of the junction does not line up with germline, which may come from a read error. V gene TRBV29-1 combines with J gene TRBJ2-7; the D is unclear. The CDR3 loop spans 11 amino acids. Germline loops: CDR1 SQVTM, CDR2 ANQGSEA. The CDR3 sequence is CSVQGVYEQYF. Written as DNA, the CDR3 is TGCAGCGTTCAAGGTGTCTACGAGCAGTATTTC.

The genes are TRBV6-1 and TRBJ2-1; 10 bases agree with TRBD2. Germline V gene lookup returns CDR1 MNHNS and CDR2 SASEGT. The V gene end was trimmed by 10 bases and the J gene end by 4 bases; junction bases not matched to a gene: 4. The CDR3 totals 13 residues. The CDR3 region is CANRTSGYNEQFF. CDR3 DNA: TGTGCCAATAGGACTAGCGGATACAATGAGCAGTTCTTC.

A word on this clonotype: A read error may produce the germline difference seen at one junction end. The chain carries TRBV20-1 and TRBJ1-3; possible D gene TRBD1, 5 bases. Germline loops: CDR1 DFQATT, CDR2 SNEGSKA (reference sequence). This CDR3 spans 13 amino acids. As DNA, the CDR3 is TGCAGTATCCTATCTGGGGGGGGAACCACCATATATTTT. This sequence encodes CSILSGGGTTIYF.

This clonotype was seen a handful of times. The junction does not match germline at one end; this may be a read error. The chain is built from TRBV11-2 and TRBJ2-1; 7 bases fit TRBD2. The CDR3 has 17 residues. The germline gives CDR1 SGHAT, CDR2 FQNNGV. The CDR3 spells CASTSEGGGSSYNEQLF. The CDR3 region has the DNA TGTGCCAGTACCTCAGAGGGCGGGGGAAGCTCCTACAATGAGCAGCTCTTC.

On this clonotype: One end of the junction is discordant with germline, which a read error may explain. The CDR3 is CASRLEPGTGYELYF. CDR3 nucleotide sequence: TGCGCCAGCAGACTTGAACCCGGGACAGGGTACGAGCTGTACTTC. The chain combines TRBV4-1 with TRBJ2-7; the match to TRBD1 covers 9 bases. The CDR3 consists of 15 residues. Per germline, CDR1 MGHRA and CDR2 YSYEKL.

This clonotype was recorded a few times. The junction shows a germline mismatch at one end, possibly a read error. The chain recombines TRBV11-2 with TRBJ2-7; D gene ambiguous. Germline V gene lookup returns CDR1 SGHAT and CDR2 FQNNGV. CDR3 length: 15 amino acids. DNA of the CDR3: TGTGCCAGCAGCCCTTGGGCTAGTAGTTCCTACGAGCAGTATTTC. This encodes CASSPWASSSYEQYF. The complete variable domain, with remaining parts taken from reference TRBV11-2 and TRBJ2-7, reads EAGVAQSPRYKIIEKRQSVAFWCNPISGHATLYWYQQILGQGPKLLIQFQNNGVVDDSQLPKDRFSAERLKGVDSTLKIQPAKLEDSAVYLCASSPWASSSYEQYFGPGTRLTVT.

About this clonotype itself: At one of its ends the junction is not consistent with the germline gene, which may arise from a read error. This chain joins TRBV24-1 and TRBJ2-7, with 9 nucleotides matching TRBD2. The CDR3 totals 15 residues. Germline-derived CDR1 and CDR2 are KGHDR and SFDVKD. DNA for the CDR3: TGTGCCATCAGTGACTCTAGCGGGGACCCCAACGAGCAGTACTTC. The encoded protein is CAISDSSGDPNEQYF.

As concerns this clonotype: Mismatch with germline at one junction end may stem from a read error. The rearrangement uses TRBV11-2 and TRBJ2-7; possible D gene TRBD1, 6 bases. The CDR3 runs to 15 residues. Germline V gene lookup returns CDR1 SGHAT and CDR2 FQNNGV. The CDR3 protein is CANSVAGVTAYDQYF. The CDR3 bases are TGTGCCAACAGCGTAGCAGGGGTCACCGCCTACGATCAGTACTTC. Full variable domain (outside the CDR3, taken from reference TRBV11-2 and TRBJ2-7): EAGVAQSPRYKIIEKRQSVAFWCNPISGHATLYWYQQILGQGPKLLIQFQNNGVVDDSQLPKDRFSAERLKGVDSTLKIQPAKLEDSAVYLCANSVAGVTAYDQYFGPGTRLTVT.

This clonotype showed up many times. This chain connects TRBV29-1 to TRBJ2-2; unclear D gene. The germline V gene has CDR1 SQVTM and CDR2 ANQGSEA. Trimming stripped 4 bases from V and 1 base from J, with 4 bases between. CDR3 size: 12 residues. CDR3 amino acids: CSVAWNTGELFF. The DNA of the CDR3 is TGCAGCGTTGCCTGGAACACCGGGGAGCTGTTTTTT.

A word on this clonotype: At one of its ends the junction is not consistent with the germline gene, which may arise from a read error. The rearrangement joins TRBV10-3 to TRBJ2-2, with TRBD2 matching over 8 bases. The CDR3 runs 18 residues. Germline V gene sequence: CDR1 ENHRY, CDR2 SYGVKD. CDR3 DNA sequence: TGTGCCATCAGTGAGTCCATGGGCGGGAGGACCGCCACCGGGGAGCTGTTATTT. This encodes CAISESMGGRTATGELLF.